Presented here are 3 T cell receptor beta chains from one specimen sequenced in a study of molecular identifiers for immune sequencing clone quantification. TCRdb recomputed calls from the PCR reads with MiXCR, one row per CDR3 protein. This sample has about 510,000 distinct CDR3 sequences, with less than 30% found just once. The source material was naive CD8+ T cells from blood, with Jurkat cell RNA spiked in. Subset in this sample: FACS-sorted CD8+CD4-CCR7+CD45RA+ naive T cells. These receptors all come from a human donor in good health. Some libraries in this study had Jurkat cell RNA spiked in.

Of note for this clonotype: A read error is possible here, since a much larger clone lies one base away. The rearrangement joins TRBV7-9 to TRBJ2-7; D gene uncertain. Germline lookup yields CDR1 SEHNR and CDR2 FQNEAQ (reference sequence). The CDR3 runs to 16 residues. V lost 6 bases and J lost 6, with 24 bases in between. As DNA, the CDR3 is TGTGCCAGCAGTACCACCCTTACCGAGACGCCCTTCGAGCAGTACTTC. Its protein is CASSTTLTETPFEQYF.

This clonotype was seen more than once but under ten times. The V call is TRBV11-1, the J call TRBJ2-2; D possibly uses TRBD1 or TRBD2 (5 bases each). V shed 4 bases and J shed 5 bases, with 23 bases lying between them. Germline CDR1 and CDR2: SGHAT and FQDESV (reference sequence). CDR3 length: 18 amino acids. In DNA, the CDR3 is TGTGCCAGCAGCTCCCCGCCGGGACGTGGGGGTAGGACCGGGGAGCTGTTTTTT. This sequence encodes CASSSPPGRGGRTGELFF.

This clonotype was seen ten or more times. The chain recombines TRBV7-9 with TRBJ2-7; 10 positions agree with TRBD1. The CDR3 sequence is 16 residues long. The J segment lost 7 bases and the V segment lost 4 bases, leaving 13 bases of the junction unmatched. CDR1 and CDR2 from the germline V gene are SEHNR and FQNEAQ (reference sequence). CDR3 region: CASSWIPGQGTGEQYF. The CDR3 bases are TGTGCCAGCAGCTGGATTCCGGGACAGGGGACGGGGGAGCAGTACTTC.